A selection of T cell receptor beta chains follows, all from one sample in a study of T cells in localized non-small cell lung cancer. TCRdb's copy holds only in-frame clones and misses some; the assay was immunoSEQ multiplex PCR. This table has about 3,200 clones, around 27% appearing once. Here the sequenced sample was normal lung tissue next to the tumor, taken before any cancer treatment. Receptor source: a woman between 35 and 70 years old with stage I lung adenocarcinoma. Both conserved end residues are part of each CDR3. Each record gives: J gene, V gene, clone size, D gene, CDR3 protein, CDR3 DNA. The D gene is left open where the match is weak. Clone size appears in some rows only: once, few, many, or a class for an expanded clone.

TRBJ1-1,TRBV18,NA,NA,CASSPQGGFTEAFF,TGTGCCAGCTCACCACAGGGGGGGTTCACTGAAGCTTTCTTT
TRBJ2-7,TRBV6-8,NA,NA,CASSYSTAYEQYF,TGTGCCAGCAGTTACTCGACAGCCTACGAGCAGTACTTC
TRBJ1-3,TRBV6-8,NA,TRBD1,CASSEGQGYTIYF,TGTGCCAGCAGTGAGGGACAGGGTTACACCATATATTTT
TRBJ1-1,TRBV12-5,few,NA,CASGLIRGNTEAFF,TGTGCTAGTGGTTTAATACGGGGGAACACTGAAGCTTTCTTT
TRBJ2-1,TRBV14,few,NA,CASSQVLSSYNEQFF,TGTGCCAGCAGCCAAGTTCTTTCCTCCTACAATGAGCAGTTCTTC
TRBJ1-1,TRBV18,NA,NA,CASSPAGLDTEAFF,TGTGCCAGCTCACCAGCAGGGCTGGACACTGAAGCTTTCTTT
TRBJ1-6,TRBV6-8,NA,NA,CASSYSIVRSSPLHF,TGTGCCAGCAGTTACTCGATAGTCAGGAGCTCACCCCTCCACTTT
TRBJ2-5,TRBV11-3,NA,NA,CASSLGATQETQYF,TGTGCCAGCAGCTTAGGGGCTACCCAAGAGACCCAGTACTTC
TRBJ2-7,TRBV30,NA,NA,CAWSGTTFYEQYF,TGTGCCTGGTCCGGGACAACATTCTACGAGCAGTACTTC
TRBJ1-2,TRBV28,few,TRBD1,CASRPGTADYGYTF,TGTGCCAGCAGACCCGGGACAGCGGACTATGGCTACACCTTC
TRBJ1-6,TRBV5-1,NA,NA,CASSLQGGMVSNSPLHF,TGCGCCAGCAGCTTACAAGGGGGTATGGTGAGTAATTCACCCCTCCACTTT
TRBJ2-7,TRBV10-2,NA,TRBD2,CASSERTSGIHEQYF,TGCGCCAGCAGTGAGAGGACTAGCGGGATCCACGAGCAGTACTTC
TRBJ2-2,TRBV11-3,few,TRBD2,CASSERPAGGPLRGELFF,TGTGCCAGCAGTGAACGACCAGCGGGAGGGCCTCTAAGGGGGGAGCTGTTTTTT
TRBJ1-6,TRBV4-1,NA,NA,CASSQGWFPSYNSPLHF,TGCGCCAGCAGCCAAGGGTGGTTCCCCTCCTATAATTCACCCCTCCACTTT
TRBJ2-7,TRBV11-3,few,TRBD2,CASSRGLAGGGGQYF,TGTGCCAGCAGCCGCGGACTAGCGGGAGGAGGCGGGCAGTACTTC
TRBJ2-3,TRBV9,NA,NA,CASSPPDHRERDTQYF,TGTGCCAGCAGCCCCCCGGACCACAGGGAAAGAGATACGCAGTATTTT
TRBJ1-2,TRBV11-3,medium-sized,TRBD1,CASSLGTGTSRSGYTF,TGTGCCAGCAGCCTCGGGACAGGGACCTCCCGCTCTGGCTACACCTTC
TRBJ2-2,TRBV18,NA,NA,CASSPGKATGELFF,TGTGCCAGCTCACCAGGAAAGGCCACCGGGGAGCTGTTTTTT
TRBJ1-6,TRBV11-3,few,NA,CASSKYTDRDYNSPLHF,TGTGCCAGCAGCAAATATACGGACAGAGACTATAATTCACCCCTCCACTTT
TRBJ1-5,TRBV9,few,NA,CASSTGFNQPQHF,TGTGCCAGCAGTACAGGGTTCAATCAGCCCCAGCATTTT
TRBJ2-5,TRBV19,few,NA,CASGQYQETQYF,TGTGCCAGTGGACAGTACCAAGAGACCCAGTACTTC
TRBJ1-1,TRBV7-2,medium-sized,NA,CASSLLPPTGGFF,TGTGCCAGCAGCTTATTGCCTCCCACTGGTGGTTTCTTT
TRBJ2-5,TRBV18,NA,TRBD2,CASSSGRTTSQETQYF,TGTGCCAGCTCATCCGGGAGGACAACCTCCCAAGAGACCCAGTACTTC
TRBJ1-1,TRBV11-3,few,TRBD1,CASSLGLLTGGTEAFF,TGTGCCAGCAGCTTAGGCCTCCTGACAGGGGGGACTGAAGCTTTCTTT
TRBJ1-5,TRBV28,few,NA,CASRIGGGNQPQHF,TGTGCCAGCCGAATCGGAGGCGGCAATCAGCCCCAGCATTTT
TRBJ2-7,TRBV11-3,few,TRBD1,CASSLVARTGGEQYF,TGTGCCAGCAGCTTAGTTGCGAGGACAGGGGGCGAGCAGTACTTC
TRBJ1-5,TRBV15,NA,TRBD1,CATSRWGTDESPQHF,TGTGCCACCAGCAGGTGGGGGACAGATGAATCGCCCCAGCATTTT
TRBJ2-1,TRBV6-8,large,NA,CASSESTSYNEQFF,TGTGCCAGCAGTGAGTCGACCTCCTACAATGAGCAGTTCTTC
TRBJ2-6,TRBV4-1,NA,NA,CASSQGAQVRRANVLTF,TGCGCCAGCAGCCAAGGGGCACAGGTACGGAGGGCCAACGTCCTGACTTTC
TRBJ2-3,TRBV4-1,NA,TRBD2,CASSQEELAGGNTQYF,TGCGCCAGCAGCCAAGAAGAACTAGCGGGGGGGAATACGCAGTATTTT
TRBJ2-7,TRBV5-1,NA,TRBD2,CASKSAPAGEGEQYF,TGCGCCAGCAAGTCCGCCCCGGCGGGAGAAGGCGAGCAGTACTTC
TRBJ1-5,TRBV18,NA,TRBD1,CASSPPRTGHSNQPQHF,TGTGCCAGCTCACCACCCCGGACAGGACATAGCAATCAGCCCCAGCATTTT
TRBJ1-1,TRBV19,NA,NA,CASSIPRGGRDLTEAFF,TGTGCCAGTAGTATACCCCGCGGGGGGCGCGACCTGACTGAAGCTTTCTTT
TRBJ2-1,TRBV5-1,NA,NA,CASSLATGWDEQFF,TGCGCCAGCAGCTTGGCCACGGGTTGGGATGAGCAGTTCTTC
TRBJ1-3,TRBV30,NA,NA,CAWSGGLGNTIYF,TGTGCCTGGAGCGGGGGGCTTGGAAACACCATATATTTT
TRBJ2-3,TRBV7-5,few,NA,CASSFRSGGATDTQYF,TGTGCCAGCAGCTTCCGGAGCGGGGGGGCCACAGATACGCAGTATTTT
TRBJ1-1,TRBV11-3,medium-sized,TRBD1,CASSLAWTGLNTEAFF,TGTGCCAGCAGCTTGGCCTGGACAGGATTGAACACTGAAGCTTTCTTT
TRBJ2-1,TRBV18,medium-sized,TRBD2,CASSPTTSGGSEQFF,TGTGCCAGCTCACCAACAACTAGCGGGGGGAGTGAGCAGTTCTTC
TRBJ2-3,TRBV11-3,few,TRBD1,CASPRILTGDPSTDTQYF,TGTGCCAGCCCCAGGATTCTAACAGGGGACCCTAGCACAGATACGCAGTATTTT
TRBJ2-1,TRBV9,few,NA,CASSVGSGHYNEQFF,TGTGCCAGCAGCGTAGGTAGCGGACACTACAATGAGCAGTTCTTC
TRBJ2-7,TRBV15,NA,TRBD2,CATSRFHPGTSGRTEQYF,TGTGCCACCAGCAGATTCCACCCGGGGACTAGCGGGAGGACCGAGCAGTACTTC
TRBJ2-2,TRBV5-1,NA,NA,CASSSFGLAMNTGELFF,TGCGCCAGCAGCTCATTCGGTCTAGCGATGAACACCGGGGAGCTGTTTTTT
TRBJ2-2,TRBV9,NA,NA,CASSVTGVNTGELFF,TGTGCCAGCAGCGTAACAGGAGTAAACACCGGGGAGCTGTTTTTT
TRBJ2-1,TRBV19,few,NA,CASSLQGIGEQFF,TGTGCCAGTAGTCTACAGGGTATTGGGGAGCAGTTCTTC
TRBJ2-3,TRBV4-1,few,TRBD2,CASSSSGGTDTQYF,TGCGCCAGCAGCTCTAGCGGGGGCACAGATACGCAGTATTTT
TRBJ1-4,TRBV18,NA,NA,CASSPPGILGEKLFF,TGTGCCAGCTCACCACCGGGGATTCTGGGGGAAAAACTGTTTTTT
TRBJ1-3,TRBV11-3,NA,NA,CASSLAGPGGNTIYF,TGTGCCAGCAGCTTGGCAGGGCCCGGTGGAAACACCATATATTTT
TRBJ2-1,TRBV11-3,few,TRBD1,CASSFPGTGDHEQFF,TGTGCCAGCAGCTTCCCCGGGACAGGAGACCATGAGCAGTTCTTC
TRBJ1-6,TRBV5-1,NA,NA,CASSLGSLWETYNSPLHF,TGCGCCAGCAGCTTGGGGTCATTATGGGAAACCTATAATTCACCCCTCCACTTT
TRBJ1-1,TRBV29-1,NA,NA,CSVEQAQNTEAFF,TGCAGCGTTGAGCAGGCTCAAAACACTGAAGCTTTCTTT
TRBJ2-1,TRBV30,few,TRBD2,CAWSDPGTRWSIEQFF,TGTGCCTGGAGTGACCCCGGGACTAGATGGTCAATTGAGCAGTTCTTC
TRBJ2-3,TRBV29-1,NA,TRBD2,CSVETSGAGDTQYF,TGCAGCGTCGAGACTAGCGGGGCCGGAGATACGCAGTATTTT
TRBJ1-4,TRBV9,few,TRBD1,CASSLVRGQLFF,TGTGCCAGCAGCTTAGTCAGGGGGCAGCTGTTTTTT
TRBJ2-1,TRBV1,few,NA,CASSQTLAGLDNEQFF,TGCGCCAGCAGCCAAACTCTAGCGGGACTGGACAATGAGCAGTTCTTC
TRBJ2-1,TRBV11-3,NA,TRBD2,CASSFYSSGVNEQFF,TGTGCCAGCAGCTTCTATTCTAGCGGGGTCAATGAGCAGTTCTTC